Below are 2 T cell receptor beta chains sequenced from a single sample in a study of PD-1 blockade in mismatch repair-deficient tumors. The protocol was immunoSEQ multiplex PCR, while the TCRdb copy is restricted to in-frame clones and leaves out a portion. Found here are more than 20,000 clones, approximately 85% of them singletons; the top ten hold over 15%. The sample was peripheral blood, taken 2 weeks after starting pembrolizumab. The receptors here all came from an adult with mismatch repair-deficient cancer.

The gene calls are TRBV5-4 and TRBJ2-1, with a tentative D call TRBD2 (6 bases). Looked up from germline, CDR1 is SGHNT and CDR2 is YYREEE (reference sequence). V was cut by 1 base and J by 6 bases, with 8 bases left in between. The CDR3 is 13 amino acids. This CDR3 is CASSLPGLNEQFF. The CDR3 DNA reads as TGTGCCAGCAGCTTGCCGGGACTCAATGAGCAGTTCTTC.

The chain combines TRBV6-6 with TRBJ2-1; the match to TRBD1 covers 9 bases. Germline assignment: CDR1 MNHNY and CDR2 SVGAGI (reference sequence). The trim removed 2 bases at V and 10 bases at J, leaving 6 bases unmatched. The CDR3 totals 14 residues. DNA of the CDR3: TGTGCCAGCAGTTACCGGGACAGGGAGCAGGAGCAGTTCTTC. This sequence encodes CASSYRDREQEQFF.